The source of this T cell receptor beta chain is a study of blood T cell repertoires in COVID-19 (dated by TCRdb to the early 2020s). Background on the whole study: The collaborator samples originated in the United States, Italy and Spain and spanned the acute and convalescent phases of COVID-19. The prospective study material was composed of cDNA or gDNA derived from T cells, B-cell-depleted T cells, or PBMCs. Subjects who had been exposed to COVID-19, were actively infected with it, or had recovered from it provided the deeply sampled blood TCRbeta repertoires that made up the dataset. The repertoires were released in a freely available public database intended as a resource for research on the immune response to SARS-CoV-2. Samples came from the ongoing ImmuneRACE study (first 160 participants) plus 1,254 subjects from 6 global collaborators. A de-identified subject ID, COVID-19 status, age in years and sex were almost always included in the sample metadata. Where available, HLA class I and class II types were taken from metadata supplied by the sample provider and were not determined by assay-based typing.

The immunoSEQ Assay, a bias-controlled multiplex PCR, was used to amplify TCRbeta CDR3 regions from genomic DNA. Per the authors' processing: The number of nucleated cells in each sample was estimated from the amplification of reference gene primers within the assay. Sequence reads were collapsed and filtered to measure the absolute abundance of every unique TCRbeta CDR3 rearrangement. For each sample, productive Simpson clonality was calculated as the square root of Simpson's diversity index over productive rearrangements. TCRdb obtained this table from immuneACCESS and retained in-frame rearrangements with V and J assigned. These tables miss some clones; where compared with another copy, unresolved V genes account for less than half of the shortfall, and the remainder is unexplained. V and J calls and clone size follow that table, whereas D and trimming were derived from the DNA. This sample has 100,000 or so clones in its table, and approximately 90% of those were observed once. The ten largest make up around 2.5% of the sample.

As to this clone: What this receptor recognizes is not known. No much larger clone is present one base from it, and per-base qualities are unavailable.

Whole blood was collected in K2EDTA tubes by collaborating institutions according to the institutions' own protocols. Collaborator samples were shipped for TCRbeta analysis as frozen whole blood, isolated PBMCs, or DNA extracted from either sample type. What the study reported, not specific to this receptor: Clinical and demographic metadata were provided uncurated, with the amount varying by source and participant.

This clonotype was sampled from a human donor with active COVID-19. The donor label of this sample is uncertain. Sequencing used peripheral blood.

The DNA sequence follows: TGTGCCAGCAACAATAGGGGGATAGGGGTGGCAGATACGCAGTATTTT. It is translated as CASNNRGIGVADTQYF. The sequence links TRBV6-6 to TRBJ2-3; the D gene is perhaps TRBD1, from 6 matching bases. The CDR3 spans 16 residues, from the cysteine through the phenylalanine. Only the CDR3 part of the read is kept: 48 bases, read in frame from the first base. V was cut back by 7 bases and J by 4 bases, leaving a gap of 21 bases between them. Via the germline V gene (reference sequence), CDR1 is MNHNY and CDR2 SVGAGI.